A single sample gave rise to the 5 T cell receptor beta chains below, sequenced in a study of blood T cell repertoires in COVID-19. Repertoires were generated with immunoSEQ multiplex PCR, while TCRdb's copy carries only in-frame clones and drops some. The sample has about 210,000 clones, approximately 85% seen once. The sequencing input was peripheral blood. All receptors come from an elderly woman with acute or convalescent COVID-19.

The CDR3 spells CASSLSGERMEKLFF. In nucleotides, the CDR3 is TGCGCCAGCAGCTTGAGCGGGGAGCGTATGGAAAAACTGTTTTTT. The chain employs TRBV5-1 and TRBJ1-4; D is undetermined. The germline V and J ends were trimmed by 1 base and 8 bases, with 15 bases remaining between them. Germline assignment: CDR1 SGHRS and CDR2 YFSETQ. This CDR3 spans 15 amino acids.

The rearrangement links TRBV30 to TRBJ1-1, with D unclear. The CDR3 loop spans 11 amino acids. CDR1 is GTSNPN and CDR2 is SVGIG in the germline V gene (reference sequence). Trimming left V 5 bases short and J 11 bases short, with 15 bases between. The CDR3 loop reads CAWLTSGGAFF. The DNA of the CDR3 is TGTGCCTGGCTGACCTCAGGAGGGGCTTTCTTT.

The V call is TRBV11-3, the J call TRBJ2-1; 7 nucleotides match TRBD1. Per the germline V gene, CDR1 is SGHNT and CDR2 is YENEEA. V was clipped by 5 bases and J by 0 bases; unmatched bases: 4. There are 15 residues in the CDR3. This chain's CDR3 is CASSRGQASYNEQFF. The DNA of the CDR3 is TGTGCCAGCAGCCGAGGACAGGCCTCCTACAATGAGCAGTTCTTC.

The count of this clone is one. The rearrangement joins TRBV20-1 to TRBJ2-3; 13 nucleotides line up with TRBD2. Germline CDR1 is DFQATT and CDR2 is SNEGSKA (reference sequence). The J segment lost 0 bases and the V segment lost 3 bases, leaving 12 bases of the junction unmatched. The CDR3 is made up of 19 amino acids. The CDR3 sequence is CSASKTSGRGPASTDTQYF. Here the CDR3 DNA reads TGCAGTGCTAGTAAAACTAGCGGGAGGGGACCCGCTAGCACAGATACGCAGTATTTT.

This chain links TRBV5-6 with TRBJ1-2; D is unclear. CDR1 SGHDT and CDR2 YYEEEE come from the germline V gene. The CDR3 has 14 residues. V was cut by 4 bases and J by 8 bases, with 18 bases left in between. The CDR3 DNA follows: TGTGCCAGCAGCCTTAGACCCGGAACGGGGGGCTACACCTTC. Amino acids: CASSLRPGTGGYTF. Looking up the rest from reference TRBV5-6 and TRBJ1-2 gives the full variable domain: DAGVTQSPTHLIKTRGQQVTLRCSPKSGHDTVSWYQQALGQGPQFIFQYYEEEERQRGNFPDRFSGHQFPNYSSELNVNALLLGDSALYLCASSLRPGTGGYTFGSGTRLTVV.